The next 17 T cell receptor beta chains were all read from a single sample in a study of cytomegalovirus exposure and HLA in healthy donors (dated by TCRdb to 2017 to 2019). The library was prepared using the immunoSEQ multiplex PCR assay. A mixture of 60 forward primers for TCR Vbeta segments and 13 reverse primers for TCR Jbeta segments was used in the multiplex PCR. This immuneACCESS table, as held by TCRdb, lists in-frame sequences with V and J called but not all clones. Of the missing ones, under half trace to an unresolved V gene in checked studies; the others have no known cause. The sample table holds approximately 110,000 clones, of which roughly 13% were seen once. The leading ten clones occupy roughly a sixth of the sample. The sample taken for sequencing was PBMCs. These receptors were taken from a man aged 35 to 55 in good health and CMV-seropositive.

This clone was observed a handful of times. This chain connects TRBV19 to TRBJ2-1; 7 bases fit TRBD2. Germline lookup yields CDR1 LNHDA and CDR2 SQIVND (reference sequence). The CDR3 has 17 residues. V trimming: 5 bases; J trimming: 5 bases; junction bases outside the gene matches: 15. The CDR3 protein is CASSPSGRRLANNEQFF. In nucleotides, the CDR3 is TGTGCCAGTAGTCCTTCGGGACGCCGACTAGCAAACAATGAGCAGTTCTTC.

This clone was counted a few times. The rearrangement uses TRBV2 and TRBJ2-1; TRBD2 is a possible D gene (6 bases). CDR3 length: 14 residues. Germline CDR1 reads SNHLY; CDR2 reads FYNNEI. The V end lost 6 bases, the J end lost 5 bases, and 14 bases lay between the germline ends. The CDR3 sequence: CASRGTRVNNEQFF. The CDR3, as DNA: TGTGCCAGCAGGGGGACTCGGGTTAACAATGAGCAGTTCTTC.

The genes are TRBV12-2 and TRBJ1-5. TRBV12-2 is designated a pseudogene. The CDR3 covers 20 residues. For the CDR3, the DNA is TGTGCAAGTCGCTTAGTGATGCCAGAAGAGCCTCTTGATAGCAATCAGCCCCAGAATTTT. Protein product: CASRLVMPEEPLDSNQPQNF.

This clone was observed a few times. The chain links TRBV10-3 to TRBJ2-1; the D gene is possibly TRBD1 (6 bases). V lost 3 bases to trimming and J lost 7 bases, with 13 bases between them. In germline, CDR1 is ENHRY, CDR2 SYGVKD. The CDR3 contains 14 residues. CDR3 region: CAISEGQNANEQFF. In DNA form, the CDR3 reads TGTGCCATCAGTGAAGGACAGAACGCGAATGAGCAGTTCTTC.

This clone appeared a few times. The chain employs TRBV5-1 and TRBJ2-5; TRBD2 might be the D (6 bases). The V and J ends lost 2 bases and 4 bases respectively, with 15 bases between them. CDR1 is SGHRS and CDR2 is YFSETQ in the germline V gene. CDR3 length equals 15 residues. The DNA of the CDR3 is TGCGCCAGCAGCTTAGGCGGGGACCGAGGAGAGACCCAGTACTTC. This encodes CASSLGGDRGETQYF.

The genes are TRBV18 and TRBJ2-7; 12 positions match TRBD2. CDR1 is KGHSH, CDR2 LQKENI, per germline. J was trimmed by 2 bases and V by 6 bases; bases with no gene match: 2. This CDR3 comprises 14 residues. The CDR3 sequence is CASSPSGRAYEQYF. CDR3 in DNA: TGTGCCAGCTCCCCTAGCGGGAGGGCCTACGAGCAGTACTTC.

This clone was observed a few times. J is TRBJ2-2 and V is TRBV2, with 9 bases that match TRBD1. V was pared by 7 bases and J by 6 bases, with 9 bases of the junction left unmatched. CDR1 is SNHLY, CDR2 FYNNEI, per germline. CDR3 size: 15 residues. The CDR3 nucleotides are TGTGCCAGCACCCTCACAACAGGGGGCTCCGGGGAGCTGTTTTTT. Encoded protein: CASTLTTGGSGELFF.

A few counts support this clone. V gene TRBV6-5 combines with J gene TRBJ2-7; D is possibly TRBD2 (6 bases). This CDR3 is 13 amino acids long. Trimming took off 5 bases at V and 2 bases at J, with 10 bases between the two ends. Germline V gives CDR1 MNHEY, CDR2 SVGAGI. The CDR3 spells CASSLAPTYEQYF. The CDR3 nucleotides read TGTGCCAGCAGTCTAGCGCCCACCTACGAGCAGTACTTC.

V is TRBV28 and J is TRBJ1-2; D remains ambiguous. The CDR3 length is 14 residues. Germline values: CDR1 MDHEN, CDR2 SYDVKM. The V gene lost 9 bases and the J gene lost 2 bases, with 16 bases spanning the gap. CDR3 DNA: TGTGCCAGTTTTTCTGGGCAGGTCAACTATGGCTACACCTTC. Its translation is CASFSGQVNYGYTF.

This clone was seen only a few times. The chain employs TRBV6-1 and TRBJ2-5, with TRBD1 matching over 8 bases. V lost 6 bases, J lost 5 bases, and 11 bases stayed unmatched. The CDR3 consists of 15 residues. Per germline, CDR1 MNHNS and CDR2 SASEGT. The CDR3: CASRMDRDRLETQYF. CDR3 DNA sequence: TGTGCCAGCAGGATGGACAGGGACAGGTTGGAGACCCAGTACTTC.

This clone has a handful of counts. This chain connects TRBV2 to TRBJ1-1; the D gene is possibly TRBD1 (6 bases). CDR3 size: 14 residues. With 7 bases removed from V and 6 bases from J, the gap between germline ends came to 18 bases. Germline assignment: CDR1 SNHLY and CDR2 FYNNEI. This chain's CDR3 is CASISNRVDAEAFF. The CDR3 DNA sequence: TGTGCCAGCATTTCGAACAGGGTGGATGCTGAAGCTTTCTTT.

This clone occurred a few times. The chain carries TRBV28 and TRBJ1-2; no clear D. This CDR3 is built from 12 residues. Germline CDR1 reads MDHEN; CDR2 reads SYDVKM. Trimming took 6 bases from V and 4 from J, leaving 9 bases between them. The CDR3 region is CASSVSSYGYTF. In nucleotides, the CDR3 is TGTGCCAGCAGCGTGAGTTCCTATGGCTACACCTTC.

This clone was found a few times. This rearrangement joins TRBV2 to TRBJ2-5, with TRBD1 as a possible D gene (6 bases). Germline assignment: CDR1 SNHLY and CDR2 FYNNEI. The V end was cut by 3 bases, the J end by 0 bases, with 11 bases between. The CDR3 runs to 15 residues. The CDR3 protein is CASSEATGYQETQYF. CDR3 nucleotides: TGTGCCAGCAGTGAGGCTACAGGGTACCAAGAGACCCAGTACTTC.

This chain links TRBV9 with TRBJ1-2, with unresolved D. V lost 7 bases and J lost 0, with 10 bases in between. Germline CDR1 reads SGDLS; CDR2 reads YYNGEE. There are 13 residues in the CDR3. CDR3 nucleotide sequence: TGTGCCAGCGGTATGATAGCTAACTATGGCTACACCTTC. Translated, it gives CASGMIANYGYTF.

The chain carries TRBV7-9 and TRBJ1-1, with no clear D. Between the trimmed V and J ends, which lost 1 base and 7 bases, there was a span of 10 bases. This CDR3 region has 13 residues. Looked up from germline, CDR1 is SEHNR and CDR2 is FQNEAQ (reference sequence). CDR3 sequence reads: CASSLEREDEAFF. CDR3 DNA: TGTGCCAGCAGCTTAGAAAGGGAGGATGAAGCTTTCTTT. The complete variable domain, with remaining parts taken from reference TRBV7-9 and TRBJ1-1, reads DTGVSQNPRHKITKRGQNVTFRCDPISEHNRLYWYRQTLGQGPEFLTYFQNEAQLEKSRLLSDRFSAERPKGSFSTLEIQRTEQGDSAMYLCASSLEREDEAFFGQGTRLTVV.

The chain is built from TRBV5-1 and TRBJ2-2; 8 bases map to TRBD1. Germline CDR1 reads SGHRS; CDR2 reads YFSETQ. This CDR3 has 16 residues. The ends lost 1 base at V and 7 bases at J; junction bases unmatched: 9. The DNA for the CDR3 is TGCGCCAGCAGCTTGTTTCAGGGGGCCCGAAGCGGGGAGCTGTTTTTT. Translated, it gives CASSLFQGARSGELFF.

Only a few counts were recorded for this clone. The chain uses TRBV19 and TRBJ2-5, with D possibly being TRBD2 (6 bases). V lost 5 bases and J lost 5, with 24 bases in between. This CDR3 region has 17 residues. Germline loops: CDR1 LNHDA, CDR2 SQIVND (reference sequence). For the CDR3, the DNA is TGTGCCAGTAGTGTAGTCGGAGCGGGCTTCCGGGGGGAGACCCAGTACTTC. This sequence encodes CASSVVGAGFRGETQYF. Looking up the rest from reference TRBV19 and TRBJ2-5 gives the full variable domain: DGGITQSPKYLFRKEGQNVTLSCEQNLNHDAMYWYRQDPGQGLRLIYYSQIVNDFQKGDIAEGYSVSREKKESFPLTVTSAQKNPTAFYLCASSVVGAGFRGETQYFGPGTRLLVL.